This T cell receptor beta chain is from a study of T cells in Graves' hyperthyroidism and ophthalmopathy. V dropped 3 bases and J dropped 4; count of bases not matched to a gene: 8. The CDR3 length is 16 residues. The germline gives CDR1 SGHTA, CDR2 FQGNSA. This clonotype was found a few times. TCR beta CDR3 regions were amplified from RNA transcripts. Initially, a first-round RT-PCR of the TCR CDR3 employed the HTBI primer set. Each CDR3 protein is one row after TCRdb ran MiXCR on the multiplex PCR reads. The sample lists around 520,000 distinct CDR3 sequences; roughly a quarter were seen once. This sequence joins TRBV7-2 and TRBJ2-5; 10 bases line up with TRBD1. The TCR comes from a woman aged 25 to 39 with Graves' ophthalmopathy. The specimen sequenced was blood. Here the CDR3 DNA reads TGTGCCAGCAGCTTGCCCGGGACAGGGGTAGGAGAGACCCAGTACTTC. It codes for CASSLPGTGVGETQYF.